This T cell receptor (beta chain) was captured in a study of blood T cell repertoires in COVID-19. The overall study: The study drew acute and convalescent COVID-19 samples from the United States, Italy and Spain. The cDNA or gDNA used as material had been derived from T cells, B-cell-depleted T cells, or PBMCs.

This CDR3 has 13 residues. Germline trimming cut 5 bases from V and 5 bases from J; bases unmatched to any gene: 5. The germline CDR1 and CDR2 sequences are MRHNA and SNTAGT. Authors' processing steps: Estimates of nucleated cell counts were drawn from the amplification of reference gene primers. Produced via immunoSEQ multiplex PCR; TCRdb's table is partial and in-frame only. The D gene and trimming were derived from the DNA, and the V and J assignments and clone size from that table. This table has around 18,000 clones, around 88% appearing once. The TCR was taken from a human donor in a cohort sampled during active COVID-19. The chain is built from TRBV6-4 and TRBJ1-2; the match to TRBD1 covers 7 bases. The specimen sequenced was peripheral blood. This CDR3 is CASSPAGGYGYTF. The CDR3 region has the DNA TGTGCCAGCAGTCCTGCAGGGGGATATGGCTACACCTTC.